This paragraph covers one T cell receptor (beta chain) sequence. TCRdb keeps only in-frame clones here, not all; method: immunoSEQ multiplex PCR. The sample yields some 290,000 clones, just under 90% seen once. J was trimmed by 2 bases and V by 6 bases; bases with no gene match: 6. The V gene's germline CDR1 is KGHSH and CDR2 LQKENI. This CDR3 is 15 amino acids long. The data were obtained in a study of blood T cell repertoires in COVID-19. The chain links TRBV18 to TRBJ2-3, with TRBD2 matching 9 bases. The sample taken for sequencing was PBMCs or T cells enriched from blood (not recorded which). The TCR comes from a woman younger than 45 who had recovered from COVID-19. DNA of the CDR3: TGTGCCAGCTCCCCTACTAGCGGGCCCACAGATACGCAGTATTTT. This encodes CASSPTSGPTDTQYF.